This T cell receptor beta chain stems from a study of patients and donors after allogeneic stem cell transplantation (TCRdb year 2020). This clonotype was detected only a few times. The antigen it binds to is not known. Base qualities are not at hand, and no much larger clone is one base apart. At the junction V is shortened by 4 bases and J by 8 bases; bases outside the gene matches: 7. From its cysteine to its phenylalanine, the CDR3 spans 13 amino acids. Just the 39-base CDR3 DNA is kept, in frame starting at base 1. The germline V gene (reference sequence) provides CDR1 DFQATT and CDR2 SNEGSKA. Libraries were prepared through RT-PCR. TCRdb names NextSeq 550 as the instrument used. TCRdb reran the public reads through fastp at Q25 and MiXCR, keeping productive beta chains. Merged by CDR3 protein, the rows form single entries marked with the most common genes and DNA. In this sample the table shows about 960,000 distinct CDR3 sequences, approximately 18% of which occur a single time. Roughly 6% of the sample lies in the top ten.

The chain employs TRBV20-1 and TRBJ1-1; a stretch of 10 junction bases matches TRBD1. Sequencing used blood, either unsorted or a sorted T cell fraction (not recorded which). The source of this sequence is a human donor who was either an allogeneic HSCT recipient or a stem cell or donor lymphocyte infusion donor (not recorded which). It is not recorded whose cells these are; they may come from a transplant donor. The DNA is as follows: TGCAGTGCTACGACAGGGGGCAATCGAGAAGCTTTCTTT. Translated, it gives CSATTGGNREAFF.